This T cell receptor (beta chain) was sequenced during a study of blood T cell repertoires in COVID-19. Measured with immunoSEQ multiplex PCR; TCRdb has only the in-frame clones, and not every one. The sample shows 26,000 or so clones, approximately 72% of them seen only once. This clone occurred once. The CDR3 extends over 15 amino acids. Germline V gene data show CDR1 as MNHNY and CDR2 as SVGAGI (reference sequence). Trimming removed 6 bases at V and 3 bases at J, with 14 bases between. The chain has TRBV6-6 and TRBJ1-4, with D uncertain. Sequenced material: peripheral blood. The clonotype comes from a man aged 55 to 70 with active or convalescent COVID-19. The CDR3 nucleotides are TGTGCCAGCAGACTGAACGCGGGCTCTAATGAAAAACTGTTTTTT. Translated: CASRLNAGSNEKLFF.